The entry below gives a single T cell receptor beta chain sequence along with its context. Its antigen is still unknown. The second PCR ran about 7 to 12 cycles with a sample-barcoded 5' primer and J-beta primers. Each cDNA molecule, via a template-switch adaptor with 12 random nucleotides, was tagged. A minimum of 2.5 million CDR3-containing paired-end reads was obtained for each sample. A single record per CDR3 protein comes from TCRdb applying MiXCR to the 5' RACE reads. The repertoire consists of 600,000 or so distinct CDR3 sequences, with 45% to 55% occurring once and the leading ten covering 20% to 25%. This entry is derived from a study of blood T cells in healthy people across ages. Study overall: Researchers report that template switching captured about one barcoded beta molecule per two T cells.

General study findings and limits: Percentage of naive T cells showed a strong correlation with TCR beta diversity.

The CDR3 is made up of 13 amino acids. Germline CDR1 and CDR2: SGHTA and FQGNSA. The germline V and J ends were trimmed by 3 bases and 1 base, with 6 bases remaining between them. The chain joins TRBV7-2 to TRBJ2-5; maybe TRBD2 (5 bases). The TCR was taken from an older man in good health. Material for sequencing was blood. In DNA form, the CDR3 reads TGTGCCAGCAGCTTGAGGGCCCAAGAGACCCAGTACTTC. Its protein is CASSLRAQETQYF.